The next 9 T cell receptor beta chains were all read from a single sample in a study of shared clonotypes between healthy human individuals. The table came from immunoSEQ multiplex PCR; TCRdb's copy has only in-frame clones and leaves some out. The data hold around 700,000 clones, with 92% observed a single time. Naive-designated CD8 cells lacked CD45RO, were positively enriched for CCR7, and omitted terminally differentiated effector memory CD45RA+ cells. Sample: naive CD8+ T cells sorted from blood. All receptors come from a man younger than 45 in good health.

This clone was counted once. V is TRBV27 and J is TRBJ2-6; 7 bases match TRBD1. The V and J ends lost 3 bases and 4 bases, in that order; junction bases with no gene match: 12. This CDR3 has 18 amino acids. Germline V gene sequence: CDR1 MNHEY, CDR2 SMNVEV (reference sequence). For the CDR3, the DNA is TGTGCCAGCAGTTTCCTCCGCCAGGGGGTTAGAGGGGCCAACGTCCTGACTTTC. Encoded protein: CASSFLRQGVRGANVLTF.

The chain employs TRBV6-1 and TRBJ2-3, with 12 bases identical to TRBD2. Trimming took 2 bases from V and 3 from J; bases not matched to a gene: 9. The CDR3 length is 18 residues. CDR1 and CDR2 from the germline V gene are MNHNS and SASEGT. CDR3 nucleotides: TGTGCCAGCAGTGAACTCACTAGCGGGAGGAAGGGGACAGATACGCAGTATTTT. Protein product: CASSELTSGRKGTDTQYF.

CDR3 in amino acids: CSVELQADGETQYF. CDR3 sequence (DNA): TGCAGCGTTGAACTACAAGCCGACGGGGAGACCCAGTACTTC. This sequence joins TRBV29-1 and TRBJ2-5; D not certain. CDR1 and CDR2 from the germline V gene are SQVTM and ANQGSEA. V lost 2 bases, J lost 5 bases, and 15 bases lay in between. CDR3 length: 14 residues.

This chain links TRBV5-1 with TRBJ2-7; D remains ambiguous. Germline V gives CDR1 SGHRS, CDR2 YFSETQ. The CDR3 is 13 residues long. V lost 1 base, J lost 2 bases, and 7 bases lay in between. CDR3 nucleotide sequence: TGCGCCAGCAGCTTGTACTCTACCTACGAGCAGTACTTC. This gives the protein CASSLYSTYEQYF. Complete variable domain (other parts from reference TRBV5-1 and TRBJ2-7): KAGVTQTPRYLIKTRGQQVTLSCSPISGHRSVSWYQQTPGQGLQFLFEYFSETQRNKGNFPGRFSGRQFSNSRSEMNVSTLELGDSALYLCASSLYSTYEQYFGPGTRLTVT.

The chain couples TRBV6-6 to TRBJ2-3; D remains ambiguous. Germline V CDR1 and CDR2: MNHNY, SVGAGI (reference sequence). Trimming cost V 0 bases and J 2 bases, with 9 bases left between them. The CDR3 totals 15 residues. This CDR3 is CASSYSLGPTDTQYF. The CDR3 DNA reads TGTGCCAGCAGTTACTCCCTAGGACCCACAGATACGCAGTATTTT.

This clone has only one observation. The CDR3 nucleotides read TGTGCCAGCAGTTACGACATCCCCCGGGCCTCCTACGAGCAGTACTTC. It is translated as CASSYDIPRASYEQYF. This chain links TRBV28 with TRBJ2-7; no reliable D call. Germline values: CDR1 MDHEN, CDR2 SYDVKM. Trimming cost V 4 bases and J 0 bases, with 16 bases left between them. This CDR3 has 16 residues.

The chain's CDR3 is CASSVVPSDGTDTQYF. DNA of the CDR3: TGTGCCAGCAGCGTAGTGCCTAGCGATGGCACAGATACGCAGTATTTT. This rearrangement joins TRBV9 to TRBJ2-3; maybe TRBD2 (6 bases). This CDR3 is 16 amino acids long. In germline, CDR1 is SGDLS, CDR2 YYNGEE. V shed 0 bases and J shed 1 base, with 12 bases lying between them.

This chain uses TRBV10-1 with TRBJ1-1; unclear D gene. The germline V gene has CDR1 WNHNN and CDR2 SYGVQD (reference sequence). V lost 5 bases and J 0 bases, leaving 7 bases between the germline ends. The CDR3 extends over 13 amino acids. In nucleotides, the CDR3 is TGCGCCAGCAGTTCGGACCTGAACACTGAAGCTTTCTTT. Translating it yields CASSSDLNTEAFF.

The genes are TRBV27 and TRBJ1-5; D remains unclear. From germline, CDR1 is MNHEY and CDR2 SMNVEV (reference sequence). V dropped 3 bases and J dropped 4 bases, with 7 bases sitting between them. The CDR3 runs to 13 residues. The CDR3 sequence: CASSLRVNQPQHF. The DNA of the CDR3 is TGTGCCAGCAGTTTGCGAGTTAATCAGCCCCAGCATTTT.